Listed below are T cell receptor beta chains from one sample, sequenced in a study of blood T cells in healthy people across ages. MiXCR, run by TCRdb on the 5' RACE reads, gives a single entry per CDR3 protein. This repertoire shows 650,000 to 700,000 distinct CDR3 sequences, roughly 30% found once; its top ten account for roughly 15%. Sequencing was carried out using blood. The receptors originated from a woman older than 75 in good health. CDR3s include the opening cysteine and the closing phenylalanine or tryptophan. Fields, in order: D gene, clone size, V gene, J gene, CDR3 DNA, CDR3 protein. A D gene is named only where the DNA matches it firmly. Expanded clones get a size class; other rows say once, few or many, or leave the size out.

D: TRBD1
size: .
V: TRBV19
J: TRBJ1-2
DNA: TGTGCCAGTACCTCTGGACAGGGCCGCTACACCTTC
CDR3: CASTSGQGRYTF

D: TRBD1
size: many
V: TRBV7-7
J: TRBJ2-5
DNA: TGTGCTAGCAGCTGGGGACAGTCCTTGAAAGAGACCCAGTACTTC
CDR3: CASSWGQSLKETQYF

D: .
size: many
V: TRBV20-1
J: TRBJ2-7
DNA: TGCAGTGCTAGAGATGGTGCAGGGTCCTACGAGCAGTACTTC
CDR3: CSARDGAGSYEQYF

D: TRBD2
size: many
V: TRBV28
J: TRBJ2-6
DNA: TGTGCCAGCACCCCCGGGGGGGTCCCTGGGGCCAACGTCCTGACTTTC
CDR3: CASTPGGVPGANVLTF

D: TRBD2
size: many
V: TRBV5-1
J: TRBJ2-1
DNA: TGCGCCAGCAGCTTGGTAGCGGGGACTTACAATGAGCAGTTCTTC
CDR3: CASSLVAGTYNEQFF

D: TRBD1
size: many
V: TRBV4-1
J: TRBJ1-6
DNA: TGCGCCAGCAGAGACCTCCGACAGGGCCTCGATTCACCCCTCCACTTT
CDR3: CASRDLRQGLDSPLHF

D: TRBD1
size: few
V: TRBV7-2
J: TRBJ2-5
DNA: TGTGCCAGCAGCTGGAAGACAGGGTGGCAAGAGACCCAGTACTTC
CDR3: CASSWKTGWQETQYF

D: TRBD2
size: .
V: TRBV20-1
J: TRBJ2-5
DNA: TGCAGTGCTAGAATCGGGGGGGTGGGAGAGACCCAGTACTTC
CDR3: CSARIGGVGETQYF

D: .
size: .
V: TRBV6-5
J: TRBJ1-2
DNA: TGTGCCAGCCAGGGTGGGGGGCCTATTGGCTACACCTTC
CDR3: CASQGGGPIGYTF

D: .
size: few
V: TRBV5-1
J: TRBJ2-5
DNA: TGCGCCAGCAGCCACCTTGGAGCGGGAGAGACCCAGTACTTC
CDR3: CASSHLGAGETQYF

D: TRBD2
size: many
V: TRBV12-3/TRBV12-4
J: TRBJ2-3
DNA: TGTGCCAGCAGTTTACTAGCGGGGCTGCAGTATTTT
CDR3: CASSLLAGLQYF

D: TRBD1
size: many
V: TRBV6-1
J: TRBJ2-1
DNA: TGTGCCAGCAGTGAAAGGGTTGGTGGGACAGGGTATTCATACGGCGATGAGCAGTTCTTC
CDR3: CASSERVGGTGYSYGDEQFF

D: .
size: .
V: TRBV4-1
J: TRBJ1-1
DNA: TGCGCCAGCAGCCAAGATGGGCAGGGCGACACTGAAGCTTTCTTT
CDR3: CASSQDGQGDTEAFF

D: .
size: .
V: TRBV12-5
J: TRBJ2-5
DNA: TGTGCTAGTGGGGGCAAAGGTCACAATGAGCAGTACTTC
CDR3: CASGGKGHNEQYF

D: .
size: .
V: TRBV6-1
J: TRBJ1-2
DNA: TGTGCCAACACCAAGGGCGCATTCTATGGCTACACCTTC
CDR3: CANTKGAFYGYTF

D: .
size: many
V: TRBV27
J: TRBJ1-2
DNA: TGTGCCAGCAGCAGGACGGTAGCTAACTATGGCTACACCTTC
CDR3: CASSRTVANYGYTF

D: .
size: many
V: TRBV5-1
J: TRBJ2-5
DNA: TGCGCCAGCTCGGTGCTTCGGGGTGAGGAGACCCAGTACTTC
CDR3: CASSVLRGEETQYF

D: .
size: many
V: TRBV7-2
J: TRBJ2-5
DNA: TGTGCCAGCAGCTTAGGAGGATGGAGCCGGGACTCGCTTCAGCAGACCCAGTACTTC
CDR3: CASSLGGWSRDSLQQTQYF

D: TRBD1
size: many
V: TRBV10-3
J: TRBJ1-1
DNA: TGTGCCATCAGTAAGACAGGGGGATCGAACACTGAAGCTTTCTTT
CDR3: CAISKTGGSNTEAFF

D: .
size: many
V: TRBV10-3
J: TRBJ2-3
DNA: TGTGCCATCAGTGAAGGGGGCACAGATACGCAGTATTTT
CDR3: CAISEGGTDTQYF

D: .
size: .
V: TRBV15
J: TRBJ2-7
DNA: TGTGCCACCAGCAGTCTGGGGCCTTGCTACGAGCAGTACTTC
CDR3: CATSSLGPCYEQYF

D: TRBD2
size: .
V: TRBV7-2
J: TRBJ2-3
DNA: TGTGCCAGCAGCTCCTCGGGTAGCGGGGGGGCGGGAGATACGCGGTATTTT
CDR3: CASSSSGSGGAGDTRYF

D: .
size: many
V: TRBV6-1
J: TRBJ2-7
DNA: TGTGCCAGCAGTGATTATCCCACTAGATCCGAGCAGTACTTC
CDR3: CASSDYPTRSEQYF

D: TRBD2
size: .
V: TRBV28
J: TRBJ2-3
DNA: TGTGCCAGCACCCTACGGACTAGCGGAGTTAGCACAGATACGCAGTATTTT
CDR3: CASTLRTSGVSTDTQYF

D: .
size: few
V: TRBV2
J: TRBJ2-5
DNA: TGTGCCAGCATAGAGGACCCGGTGAAGACCCAGTACTTC
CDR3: CASIEDPVKTQYF

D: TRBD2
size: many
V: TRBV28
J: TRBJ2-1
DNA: TGTGCCAGCCTCGGGCGGGGGGACAATGAGCAGTTCTTC
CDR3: CASLGRGDNEQFF

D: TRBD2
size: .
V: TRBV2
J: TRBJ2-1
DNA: TGTGCCAGCAGGCTGACTAGCGGGAGCTCTAATGAGCAGTTCTTC
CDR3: CASRLTSGSSNEQFF

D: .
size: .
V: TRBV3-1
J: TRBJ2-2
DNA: TGTGCCAGCGGGATCGCCGGGGAGCTGTTTTTT
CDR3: CASGIAGELFF

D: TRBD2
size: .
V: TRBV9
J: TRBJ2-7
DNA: TGTGCCAGCAGCGCTCTAGCGGGGGGGGACGAGCAGTACTTC
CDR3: CASSALAGGDEQYF

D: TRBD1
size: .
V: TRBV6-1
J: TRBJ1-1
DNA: TGTGCCAGCAGTGCAGGGGGTGGCACTGAAGCTTTCTTT
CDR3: CASSAGGGTEAFF

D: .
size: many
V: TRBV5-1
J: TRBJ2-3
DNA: TGCGCCAGCAGCGCTCAACAGACAGATACGCAGTATTTT
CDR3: CASSAQQTDTQYF

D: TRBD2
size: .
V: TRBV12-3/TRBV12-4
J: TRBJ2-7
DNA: TGTGCCAGCAGTCCCTATAATCCGGGACTAGCCACCTCCCGTCTGAAGCAGTACTTC
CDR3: CASSPYNPGLATSRLKQYF

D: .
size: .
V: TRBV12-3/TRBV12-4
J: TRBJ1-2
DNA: TGTGCCAGCAGTCCGGACAACCGGAGGCTTGGCTACACCTTC
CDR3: CASSPDNRRLGYTF

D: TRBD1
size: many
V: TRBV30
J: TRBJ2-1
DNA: TGTGCCTGGAGTGCCCGGGGACAGGGAAGGGAGCAGTTCTTC
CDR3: CAWSARGQGREQFF

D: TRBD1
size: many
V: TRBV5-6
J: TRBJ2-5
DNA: TGTGCCAGCAGTTTTGCAGGGGGCTTGGAGACCCAGTACTTC
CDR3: CASSFAGGLETQYF

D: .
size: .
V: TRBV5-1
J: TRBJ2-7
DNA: TGCGCCAGCAGCCTGGAGGGCGCTGCCACCTTCTACGAGCAGTACTTC
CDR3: CASSLEGAATFYEQYF

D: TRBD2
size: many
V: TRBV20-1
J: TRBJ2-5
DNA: TGCAGTGCTGAAACTAGCGGCCAAGAGACCCAGTACTTC
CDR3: CSAETSGQETQYF

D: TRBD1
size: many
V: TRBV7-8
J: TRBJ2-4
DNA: TGTGCCAGCAGTCCTAGGACAGGGTCGTCGGGATTTCAGTACTTC
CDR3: CASSPRTGSSGFQYF

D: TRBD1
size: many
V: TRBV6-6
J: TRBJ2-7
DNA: TGTGCCAGCAGTCCATGGGACAGTATCTACGAGCAGTACTTC
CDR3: CASSPWDSIYEQYF

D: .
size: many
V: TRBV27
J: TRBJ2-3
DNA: TGTGCCAGCAGTTCACGGGCCTTCGTACCCGGGTATCTTCCAGATACGCAGTATTTT
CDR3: CASSSRAFVPGYLPDTQYF

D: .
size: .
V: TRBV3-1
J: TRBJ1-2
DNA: TGTGCCAGCAGCCAAGTCCTATATGGCTACACCTTC
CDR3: CASSQVLYGYTF

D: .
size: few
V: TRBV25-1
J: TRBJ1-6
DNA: TGTGCCAGCAGTGAAGTGGGGAAGTCACCCCTCCACTTT
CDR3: CASSEVGKSPLHF